This T cell receptor beta chain derives from a study of cytomegalovirus exposure and HLA in healthy donors. Study at large: The Caucasian-associated ancestry cluster held 80% to 90% of 350 to 450 genotyped donors. Study-level points and caveats: In a later analysis, HLA-associated TCR beta chains were more clonally expanded than equally common others.

From germline, CDR1 is MDHEN and CDR2 SYDVKM. V shed 4 bases and J shed 3 bases, with 16 bases lying between them. The CDR3 loop spans 17 amino acids. Each donor was nominally healthy when sampled (though unrecorded immune exposures were likely). With respect to this clone: Its target is unknown.

PCR involved 60 Vbeta and 13 Jbeta primers. In the authors' methods: Approximately 87 million unique TCR beta chains, some 11 million shared, were counted in a later analysis. Sequencing was performed with immunoSEQ multiplex PCR; in TCRdb, only in-frame clones are kept and a portion is missing. V, J and clone size are taken as reported in that table, and D and trimming were inferred from the DNA itself. The sample has about 180,000 clones, about 78% seen once. The V call is TRBV28, the J call TRBJ2-6, with D possibly being TRBD1 (6 bases). This TCR was sampled from a man aged 55-75 years in good health and CMV-seronegative. Input material: PBMCs. The CDR3 nucleotides read TGTGCCAGCAGTTCGACGACAGGTCTCTATGGGGCCAACGTCCTGACTTTC. It encodes CASSSTTGLYGANVLTF.